This is a list of T cell receptor beta chains from one sample in a study of blood T cell repertoires in COVID-19. The method was immunoSEQ multiplex PCR; TCRdb's version includes in-frame clones alone and lacks a portion of them. This table has about 28,000 clones, 55% to 75% appearing once. The sample was peripheral blood. The receptor set was obtained from a boy between 2 and 10 years old with active or convalescent COVID-19. The CDR3 runs from the conserved cysteine through the conserved F or W. For some rows the clone size is stated as once, few or many, or as a class when expanded; others skip it.

J: TRBJ2-7
V: TRBV5-1
length: 16
size: few
CDR3: CASSLVPLQGSYEQYF

J: TRBJ2-6
V: TRBV5-5
length: 17
size: few
CDR3: CASSLSPPGPGANVLTF

J: TRBJ2-4
V: TRBV7-2
length: 19
size: .
CDR3: CASSLGRVATHSRQNIQYF

J: TRBJ2-5
V: TRBV11-1
length: 16
size: .
CDR3: CAWSRTDRSSQETQYF

J: TRBJ1-5
V: TRBV2
length: 14
size: .
CDR3: CASSEQGRNQPQHF

J: TRBJ2-1
V: TRBV7-2
length: 18
size: .
CDR3: CASSRLASGLSSYNEQFF

J: TRBJ1-2
V: TRBV6-6
length: 15
size: few
CDR3: CASSQLPGLNYGYTF

J: TRBJ1-2
V: TRBV5-5
length: 14
size: .
CDR3: CASSGDRRFYGYTF

J: TRBJ1-2
V: TRBV5-1
length: 18
size: .
CDR3: CASAIRTSSRASNYGYTF

J: TRBJ2-5
V: TRBV7-8
length: 16
size: .
CDR3: CASSLVAGGPGETQYF

J: TRBJ2-7
V: TRBV10-3
length: 13
size: few
CDR3: CAVHGQGFHEQYF

J: TRBJ2-1
V: TRBV3-1/TRBV3-2
length: 14
size: .
CDR3: CASSQDGTKSEQFF

J: TRBJ2-5
V: TRBV2
length: 13
size: .
CDR3: CASVRPPQETQYF

J: TRBJ1-1
V: TRBV5-1
length: 15
size: few
CDR3: CASSFTGQGASEAFF

J: TRBJ1-3
V: TRBV10-3
length: 16
size: few
CDR3: CAISDYRGHSGNTIYF

J: TRBJ2-3
V: TRBV5-4
length: 13
size: .
CDR3: CASSPSSTDTQYF

J: TRBJ1-4
V: TRBV9
length: 15
size: .
CDR3: CASSVARGGGEKLFF

J: TRBJ2-6
V: TRBV18
length: 16
size: .
CDR3: CASSPPGFSGANVLTF

J: TRBJ2-1
V: TRBV28
length: 11
size: .
CDR3: CASRINNEQFF

J: TRBJ2-5
V: TRBV12-5
length: 15
size: .
CDR3: CASGRGTGGAQTQYF

J: TRBJ1-3
V: TRBV7-9
length: 18
size: .
CDR3: CASSFHRPSLGYGNTIYF

J: TRBJ1-3
V: TRBV3-1/TRBV3-2
length: 17
size: .
CDR3: CASSVRFGQGFGNTIYF

J: TRBJ2-7
V: TRBV10-3
length: 14
size: .
CDR3: CAISDSGSSYEQYF

J: TRBJ2-5
V: TRBV5-1
length: 14
size: .
CDR3: CASSSTSGQETQYF

J: TRBJ2-1
V: TRBV6-5
length: 11
size: .
CDR3: CASSYRNEQFF

J: TRBJ2-7
V: TRBV19
length: 14
size: .
CDR3: CASGRTAALGEQYF

J: TRBJ2-1
V: TRBV14
length: 16
size: few
CDR3: CASSQISGTSHNEQFF